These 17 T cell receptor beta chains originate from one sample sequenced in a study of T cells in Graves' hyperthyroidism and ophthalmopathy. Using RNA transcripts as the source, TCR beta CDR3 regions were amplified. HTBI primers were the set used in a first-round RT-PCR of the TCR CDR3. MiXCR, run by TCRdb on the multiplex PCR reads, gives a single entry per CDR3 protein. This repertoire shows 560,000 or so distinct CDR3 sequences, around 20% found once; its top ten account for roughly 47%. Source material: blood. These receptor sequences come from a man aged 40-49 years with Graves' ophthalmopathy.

CDR3 residues: CATRRQGAKNIQYF. In DNA form, the CDR3 reads TGTGCCACCCGGAGACAGGGCGCCAAAAACATTCAGTACTTC. The V call is TRBV24-1, the J call TRBJ2-4, with 7 bases that match TRBD1. V trimming: 9 bases; J trimming: 1 base; junction bases outside the gene matches: 5. The CDR3 extends over 14 amino acids. In germline, CDR1 is KGHDR, CDR2 SFDVKD.

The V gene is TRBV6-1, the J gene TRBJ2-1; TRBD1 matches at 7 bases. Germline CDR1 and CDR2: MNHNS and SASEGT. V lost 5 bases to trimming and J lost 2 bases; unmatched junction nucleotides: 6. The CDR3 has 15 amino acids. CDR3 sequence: CASSRDREPYNEQFF. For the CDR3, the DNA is TGTGCCAGCAGTCGAGACAGGGAACCCTACAATGAGCAGTTCTTC.

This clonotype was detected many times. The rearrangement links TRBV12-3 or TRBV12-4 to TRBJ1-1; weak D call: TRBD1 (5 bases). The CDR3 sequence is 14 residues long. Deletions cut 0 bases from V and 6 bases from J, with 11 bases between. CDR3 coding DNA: TGTGCCAGCAGTTTAGCGCAGGGAGTGGCTGAAGCTTTCTTT. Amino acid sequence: CASSLAQGVAEAFF.

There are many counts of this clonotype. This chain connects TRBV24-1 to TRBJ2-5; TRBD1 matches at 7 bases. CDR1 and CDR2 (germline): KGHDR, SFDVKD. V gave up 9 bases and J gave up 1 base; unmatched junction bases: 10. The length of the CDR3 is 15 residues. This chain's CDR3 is CATATGERLQETQYF. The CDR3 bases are TGTGCCACCGCTACAGGGGAGCGGCTCCAAGAGACCCAGTACTTC.

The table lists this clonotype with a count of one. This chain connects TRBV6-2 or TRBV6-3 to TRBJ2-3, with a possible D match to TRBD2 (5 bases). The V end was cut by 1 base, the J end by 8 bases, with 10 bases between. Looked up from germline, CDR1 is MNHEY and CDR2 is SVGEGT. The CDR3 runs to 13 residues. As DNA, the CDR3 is TGTGCCAGCAGTTACTTGCGTGGAGGTACGCAGTATTTT. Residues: CASSYLRGGTQYF.

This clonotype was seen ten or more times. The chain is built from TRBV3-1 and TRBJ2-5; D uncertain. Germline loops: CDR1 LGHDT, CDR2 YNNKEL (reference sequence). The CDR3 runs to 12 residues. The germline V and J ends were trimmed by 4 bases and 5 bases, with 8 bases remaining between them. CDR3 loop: CASSLNGETQYF. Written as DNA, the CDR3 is TGTGCCAGCAGCCTAAATGGGGAGACCCAGTACTTC.

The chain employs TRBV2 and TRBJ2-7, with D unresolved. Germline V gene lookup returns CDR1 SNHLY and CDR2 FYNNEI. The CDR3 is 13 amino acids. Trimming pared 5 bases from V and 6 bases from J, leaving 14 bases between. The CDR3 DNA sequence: TGTGCCAGCAGTACCGGATTCTATTCCGAGCAGTACTTC. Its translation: CASSTGFYSEQYF.

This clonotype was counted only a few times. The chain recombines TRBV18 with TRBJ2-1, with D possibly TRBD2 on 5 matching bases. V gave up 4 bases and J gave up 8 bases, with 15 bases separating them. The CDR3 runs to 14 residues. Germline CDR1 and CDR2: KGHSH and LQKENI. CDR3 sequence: CASSQDGIRHEQFF. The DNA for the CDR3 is TGTGCCAGCTCACAGGACGGGATTAGGCATGAGCAGTTCTTC.

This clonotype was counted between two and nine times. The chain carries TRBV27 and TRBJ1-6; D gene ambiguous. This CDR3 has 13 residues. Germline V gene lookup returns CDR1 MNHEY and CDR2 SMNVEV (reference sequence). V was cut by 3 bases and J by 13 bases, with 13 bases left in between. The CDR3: CASSFSGRRPLHF. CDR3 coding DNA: TGTGCCAGCAGTTTTTCGGGCAGGCGGCCCCTCCACTTT.

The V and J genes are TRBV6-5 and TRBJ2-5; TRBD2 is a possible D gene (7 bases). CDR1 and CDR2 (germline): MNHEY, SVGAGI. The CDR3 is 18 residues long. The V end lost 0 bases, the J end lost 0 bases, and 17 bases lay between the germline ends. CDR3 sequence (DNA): TGTGCCAGCAGTTACTCGATGAAGGGGGGGGGCTACCAAGAGACCCAGTACTTC. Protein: CASSYSMKGGGYQETQYF.

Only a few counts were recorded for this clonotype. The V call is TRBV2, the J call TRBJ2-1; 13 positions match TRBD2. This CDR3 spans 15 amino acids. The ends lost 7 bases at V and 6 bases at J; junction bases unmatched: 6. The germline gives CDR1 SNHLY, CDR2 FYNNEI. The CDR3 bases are TGTGCCAGCACCAGACTAGCGGGGGGCCTCAATGAGCAGTTCTTC. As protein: CASTRLAGGLNEQFF.

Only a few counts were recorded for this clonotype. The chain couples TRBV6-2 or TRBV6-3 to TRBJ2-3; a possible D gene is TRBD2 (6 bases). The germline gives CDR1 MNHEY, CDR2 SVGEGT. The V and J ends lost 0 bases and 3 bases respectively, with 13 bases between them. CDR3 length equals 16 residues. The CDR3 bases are TGTGCCAGCAGTTACTCTCCGGGGGTGTGGACAGATACGCAGTATTTT. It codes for CASSYSPGVWTDTQYF.

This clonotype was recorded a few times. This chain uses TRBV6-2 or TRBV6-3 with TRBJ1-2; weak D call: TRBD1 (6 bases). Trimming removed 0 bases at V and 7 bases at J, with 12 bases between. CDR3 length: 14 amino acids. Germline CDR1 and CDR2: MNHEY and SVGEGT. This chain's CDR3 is CASSYSAGAGGYTF. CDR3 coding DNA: TGTGCCAGCAGTTACTCTGCAGGGGCGGGTGGCTACACCTTC.

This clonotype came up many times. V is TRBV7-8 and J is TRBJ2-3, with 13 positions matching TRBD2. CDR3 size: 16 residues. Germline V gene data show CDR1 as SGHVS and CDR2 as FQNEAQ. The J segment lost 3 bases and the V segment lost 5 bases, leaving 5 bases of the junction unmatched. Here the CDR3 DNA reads TGTGCCAGCAGCCGGGGACTAGCGGGAACAACAGATACGCAGTATTTT. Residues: CASSRGLAGTTDTQYF. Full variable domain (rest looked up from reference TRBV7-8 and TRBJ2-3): GAGVSQSPRYKVAKRGQDVALRCDPISGHVSLFWYQQALGQGPEFLTYFQNEAQLDKSGLPSDRFFAERPEGSVSTLKIQRTQQEDSAVYLCASSRGLAGTTDTQYFGPGTRLTVL.

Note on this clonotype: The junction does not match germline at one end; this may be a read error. The CDR3 DNA reads as TGTGCCAGCAGCCCCGGCCTAGCGGGAGTTAATGGGCAGTTCTTC. This gives the protein CASSPGLAGVNGQFF. The chain couples TRBV12-3 or TRBV12-4 to TRBJ2-1, with TRBD2 identical over 10 bases. This CDR3 is built from 15 residues.

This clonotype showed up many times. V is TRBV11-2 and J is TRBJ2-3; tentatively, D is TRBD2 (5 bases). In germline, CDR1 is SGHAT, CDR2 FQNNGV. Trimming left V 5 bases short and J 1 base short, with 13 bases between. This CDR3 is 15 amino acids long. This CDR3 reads CASSVTTSGTDTQYF. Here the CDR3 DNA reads TGTGCCAGCAGCGTGACTACCTCCGGCACAGATACGCAGTATTTT.

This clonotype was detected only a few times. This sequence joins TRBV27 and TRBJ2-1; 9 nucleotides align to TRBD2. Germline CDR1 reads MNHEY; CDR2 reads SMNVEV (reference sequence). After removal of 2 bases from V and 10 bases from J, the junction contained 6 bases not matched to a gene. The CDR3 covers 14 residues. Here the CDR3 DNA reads TGTGCCAGCAGTTTACGGAGGACTAGCGCCGAGCAGTTCTTC. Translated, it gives CASSLRRTSAEQFF.